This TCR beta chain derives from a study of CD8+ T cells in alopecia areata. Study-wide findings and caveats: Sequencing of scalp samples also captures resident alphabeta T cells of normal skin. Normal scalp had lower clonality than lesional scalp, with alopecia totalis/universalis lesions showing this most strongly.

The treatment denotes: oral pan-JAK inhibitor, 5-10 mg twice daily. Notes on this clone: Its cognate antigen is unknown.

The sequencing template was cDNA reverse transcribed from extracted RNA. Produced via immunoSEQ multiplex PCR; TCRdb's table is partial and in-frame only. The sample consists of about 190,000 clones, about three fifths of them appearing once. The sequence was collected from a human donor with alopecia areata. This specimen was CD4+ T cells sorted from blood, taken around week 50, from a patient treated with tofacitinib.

The CDR3 spells CASRETRDHEQYF. The CDR3 DNA reads TGCGCCAGCAGAGAGACTAGGGACCACGAGCAGTACTTC. This sequence joins TRBV5-1 and TRBJ2-7; TRBD2 might be the D (6 bases). Trimming took 5 bases from V and 5 from J, leaving 14 bases between them. CDR3 size: 13 residues. The germline V gene has CDR1 SGHRS and CDR2 YFSETQ.